Below, one T cell receptor (beta chain) is given with its context. This entry is derived from a study of blood T cell repertoires in COVID-19. Study-wide context: T cells, B-cell-depleted T cells, or PBMCs supplied cDNA or gDNA.

Germline V gene lookup returns CDR1 LGHDT and CDR2 YNNKEL (reference sequence). V shed 4 bases, J shed 8 bases, and the junction held 20 bases outside the gene matches. The CDR3 consists of 18 residues. Per the original data handling: Cell counts per sample came from amplifying reference gene primers. The assay was immunoSEQ multiplex PCR, and TCRdb's table has in-frame clones only and misses some. Clone size and the V and J calls come from that table; the DNA yielded D and trimming. The table shows 350,000 to 450,000 clones, with roughly 90% occurring only once. The sequence derives from a man in his forties or fifties with acute or convalescent COVID-19. The rearrangement uses TRBV3-1 (or the pseudogene TRBV3-2) and TRBJ2-1; 7 bases are a match to TRBD1. What was sequenced was peripheral blood. This CDR3 is CASSRYPQQGFYVYEQFF. The CDR3 DNA reads TGTGCCAGCAGCCGCTACCCACAACAGGGGTTTTATGTCTATGAGCAGTTCTTC.